This TCR beta chain is drawn from a study of T cell clonotyping in hematopoietic cell transplantation. This CDR3 comprises 16 residues. V shed 6 bases, J shed 6 bases, and the junction held 17 bases outside the gene matches. Germline values: CDR1 MDHEN, CDR2 SYDVKM. This clone is a singleton in its sample. Its specificity is unknown. Repertoires were generated with immunoSEQ multiplex PCR, while TCRdb's copy carries only in-frame clones and drops some. The repertoire holds under 45,000 clones, with about 90% as singletons. General study results and limits: After transplant, recipient diversity fell while pathologically expanded clonotypes grew through day 180.

The V call is TRBV28, the J call TRBJ2-7; 7 bases align to TRBD1. The sequence was collected from a woman aged 40 to 50 in good health. Some clones in this sample may be carry-over from other donors' samples. Sequencing input: peripheral blood mononuclear cells. The CDR3 bases are TGTGCCAGCAGCGCGCCCGGGACAGCCTCTTTTTCCGAGCAGTACTTC. Protein: CASSAPGTASFSEQYF. Drawing the rest from reference TRBV28 and TRBJ2-7, the complete variable domain is DVKVTQSSRYLVKRTGEKVFLECVQDMDHENMFWYRQDPGLGLRLIYFSYDVKMKEKGDIPEGYSVSREKKERFSLILESASTNQTSMYLCASSAPGTASFSEQYFGPGTRLTVT.